This TCR beta chain was captured by sequencing in a study of blood T cell repertoires in COVID-19. Study background: T cells, B-cell-depleted T cells, or PBMCs supplied cDNA or gDNA.

In germline, CDR1 is SGHRS, CDR2 YFSETQ. The CDR3 loop spans 14 amino acids. Trimming removed 4 bases at V and 6 bases at J, with 15 bases between. In the original processing: By means of reference gene primer amplification, nucleated cell counts were estimated. Using immunoSEQ multiplex PCR, the repertoire was profiled, and TCRdb retains in-frame clones only, with some absent. V and J calls plus clone size are reproduced from that table; the DNA served to infer D and trimming. The sample yields about 160,000 clones, approximately 92% seen once. The gene calls are TRBV5-1 and TRBJ2-3; possibly TRBD2 for D (6 bases). The sequencing sample was made of peripheral blood. The sequence was collected from a woman aged 50 to 65 with acute or convalescent COVID-19. The CDR3 DNA is TGCGCCAGCAGCCCCTACTTGGCGGGGGATACGCAGTATTTT. Protein product: CASSPYLAGDTQYF.